One and the same sample provided the 25 T cell receptor beta chains below, sequenced in a study of cytotoxic CD8 clonotypes in ibrutinib-treated CLL. Sequencing used immunoSEQ multiplex PCR; TCRdb keeps in-frame clones, though not all of them. The data show roughly 97,000 clones, approximately 78% seen once. The sample was PBMCs, taken after 12 months of ibrutinib treatment. All receptors derive from a human donor with chronic lymphocytic leukemia.

The chain couples TRBV6-5 to TRBJ1-6, with a weak D call TRBD1 (6 bases). Germline loops: CDR1 MNHEY, CDR2 SVGAGI. Trimming left V 0 bases short and J 11 bases short, with 11 bases between. CDR3 length: 14 residues. The CDR3 nucleotides read TGTGCCAGCAGTTACTCTACAGGGCTCACACCCCTCCACTTT. Protein product: CASSYSTGLTPLHF.

This chain links TRBV6-4 with TRBJ1-1; no definite D call. Trimming left V 4 bases short and J 0 bases short, with 6 bases between. Germline assignment: CDR1 MRHNA and CDR2 SNTAGT. CDR3 length: 13 amino acids. This chain's CDR3 is CASSVQVNTEAFF. The CDR3 nucleotides read TGTGCCAGCAGTGTACAAGTGAACACTGAAGCTTTCTTT.

The chain carries TRBV18 and TRBJ2-1, with a tentative D call TRBD2 (5 bases). Trimming pared 2 bases from V and 7 bases from J, leaving 12 bases between. Germline V CDR1 and CDR2: KGHSH, LQKENI. The CDR3 is 14 amino acids. The CDR3 DNA reads TGTGCCAGCTCACCAACAAGCGGTTGGAATGAGCAGTTCTTC. It translates to CASSPTSGWNEQFF.

The J gene is TRBJ1-3, the V gene TRBV6-1; D may be TRBD1 (5 bases). CDR1 MNHNS and CDR2 SASEGT come from the germline V gene. The CDR3 is 14 amino acids. The V end lost 5 bases, the J end lost 2 bases, and 10 bases lay between the germline ends. The CDR3 protein is CASSSGEAGNTIYF. CDR3 coding DNA: TGTGCCAGCAGTTCGGGGGAGGCTGGAAACACCATATATTTT.

Only a few counts were recorded for this clone. This chain connects TRBV11-3 to TRBJ1-2; TRBD1 aligns across 8 bases. This CDR3 is 13 amino acids long. V lost 5 bases to trimming and J lost 6 bases; unmatched junction nucleotides: 5. Per germline, CDR1 SGHNT and CDR2 YENEEA. In DNA form, the CDR3 reads TGTGCCAGCAGCCCAACAGGGGGAAATGGCTACACCTTC. Translated, it gives CASSPTGGNGYTF.

The V and J genes are TRBV19 and TRBJ2-7, with a possible D match to TRBD1 (7 bases). Germline V gives CDR1 LNHDA, CDR2 SQIVND (reference sequence). V was shortened by 5 bases and J by 0 bases, with 14 bases between the two germline ends. The CDR3 is 15 residues long. The CDR3 sequence is CASSFSGGSSYEQYF. For the CDR3, the DNA is TGTGCCAGTAGTTTCTCAGGGGGGAGCTCCTACGAGCAGTACTTC.

The chain couples TRBV10-3 to TRBJ2-2, with 7 bases that match TRBD1. Looked up from germline, CDR1 is ENHRY and CDR2 is SYGVKD. This CDR3 is built from 12 residues. The CDR3 sequence: CYDRVRTGELFF. CDR3 sequence (DNA): TGTTACGACAGGGTGAGAACCGGGGAGCTGTTTTTT.

There are many counts of this clone. The genes are TRBV30 and TRBJ2-3; TRBD1 agrees at 8 bases. Germline CDR1 is GTSNPN and CDR2 is SVGIG (reference sequence). The CDR3 covers 13 residues. With 3 bases clipped from V and 5 bases from J, the junction kept 4 bases outside the gene matches. CDR3 bases: TGTGCCTGGAGCAGGGGGCCGGGAGATACGCAGTATTTT. Its translation is CAWSRGPGDTQYF.

This chain links TRBV30 with TRBJ1-6, with 7 nucleotides matching TRBD1. The CDR3 runs 13 residues. Trimming took 2 bases from V and 9 from J; bases not matched to a gene: 4. Germline lookup yields CDR1 GTSNPN and CDR2 SVGIG (reference sequence). The CDR3 DNA follows: TGTGCCTGGAGTCCAGGGGGTCTTTCACCCCTCCACTTT. Translating gives CAWSPGGLSPLHF.

V gene TRBV7-9 combines with J gene TRBJ2-1, with D hard to call. Germline V CDR1 and CDR2: SEHNR, FQNEAQ (reference sequence). CDR3 size: 12 residues. Trimming took off 0 bases at V and 9 bases at J, with 6 bases between the two ends. In DNA, the CDR3 is TGTGCCAGCAGCTTAGCAACTATTGAGCAGTTCTTC. Its translation: CASSLATIEQFF.

V gene TRBV7-2 combines with J gene TRBJ2-1; TRBD1 or TRBD2 may be the D gene (6 bases each). Looked up from germline, CDR1 is SGHTA and CDR2 is FQGNSA. CDR3 length: 17 residues. V shed 5 bases and J shed 0 bases, with 17 bases lying between them. The CDR3 nucleotides read TGTGCCAGCAGCCCCCGAGGGGGGCCGAGCTCCTACAATGAGCAGTTCTTC. Protein sequence: CASSPRGGPSSYNEQFF.

This clone was observed a handful of times. The rearrangement uses TRBV19 and TRBJ1-2, with D possibly TRBD1 on 5 matching bases. This CDR3 region has 15 residues. Trimming removed 5 bases from V and 4 bases from J, with 17 bases in between. Germline V lookup: CDR1 LNHDA, CDR2 SQIVND (reference sequence). The DNA of the CDR3 is TGTGCCAGTAGTCCCCCGGGACCGAGACCCTATGGCTACACCTTC. It is translated as CASSPPGPRPYGYTF.

The V call is TRBV7-2, the J call TRBJ1-2, with unresolved D. The CDR3 extends over 15 amino acids. V shed 0 bases and J shed 4 bases, with 12 bases lying between them. The V gene's germline CDR1 is SGHTA and CDR2 FQGNSA. The CDR3 spells CASSLAVQPSYGYTF. The CDR3 nucleotides read TGTGCCAGCAGCTTAGCGGTACAGCCATCCTATGGCTACACCTTC.

The chain has TRBV19 and TRBJ1-5; D might be TRBD1 (5 bases). Germline V lookup: CDR1 LNHDA, CDR2 SQIVND (reference sequence). The V end was cut by 8 bases, the J end by 7 bases, with 21 bases between. This CDR3 contains 15 residues. Here the CDR3 reads CASALDQGREQPQHF. The DNA for the CDR3 is TGTGCCAGTGCCCTGGACCAGGGACGAGAACAGCCCCAGCATTTT.

In this sample, this clone turned up a few times. The rearrangement uses TRBV4-1 and TRBJ2-7; TRBD2 agrees at 10 bases. The CDR3 is 16 residues long. Germline V gene sequence: CDR1 MGHRA, CDR2 YSYEKL. V lost 0 bases and J lost 3; bases outside the gene matches: 5. CDR3 nucleotide sequence: TGCGCCAGCAGCCAAGATGAGACTAGCGGGTTCTACGAGCAGTACTTC. This codes for CASSQDETSGFYEQYF.

This chain connects TRBV6-5 to TRBJ1-1, with 9 bases aligning to TRBD1. The CDR3 has 13 amino acids. Trimming took 6 bases from V and 4 from J; bases not matched to a gene: 3. Germline assignment: CDR1 MNHEY and CDR2 SVGAGI. The CDR3 loop is CASSTDRGTEAFF. CDR3 bases: TGTGCCAGCAGCACGGACAGGGGCACTGAAGCTTTCTTT.

The rearrangement uses TRBV4-2 and TRBJ2-2, with TRBD2 as a possible D gene (7 bases). Germline V gives CDR1 LGHNA, CDR2 YNFKEQ. CDR3 size: 16 residues. V was shortened by 4 bases and J by 4 bases, with 16 bases between the two germline ends. The CDR3 DNA reads TGTGCCAGCAGCCCCTCTGGCGGGGGCCCCACCGGGGAGCTGTTTTTT. This translates into CASSPSGGGPTGELFF.

This chain connects TRBV5-1 to TRBJ1-1, with D tentatively TRBD1 (5 bases). The CDR3 loop spans 13 amino acids. CDR1 and CDR2 (germline): SGHRS, YFSETQ. V was trimmed by 3 bases and J by 1 base, leaving 7 bases between them. The CDR3 nucleotides are TGCGCCAGCAGCTGGGGACGGAACACTGAAGCTTTCTTT. Its protein product is CASSWGRNTEAFF.

CDR3 region: CASSTRVSVTYTEAFF. The CDR3 DNA is TGTGCCAGTAGTACCCGTGTGTCGGTGACGTACACTGAAGCTTTCTTT. The gene calls are TRBV19 and TRBJ1-1; D remains ambiguous. Germline V gene sequence: CDR1 LNHDA, CDR2 SQIVND (reference sequence). The CDR3 loop spans 16 amino acids. The ends were cut back, 4 bases at V and 3 bases at J, with 18 bases in the middle. The full variable domain, rest sourced from reference TRBV19 and TRBJ1-1, is DGGITQSPKYLFRKEGQNVTLSCEQNLNHDAMYWYRQDPGQGLRLIYYSQIVNDFQKGDIAEGYSVSREKKESFPLTVTSAQKNPTAFYLCASSTRVSVTYTEAFFGQGTRLTVV.

The rearrangement links TRBV7-2 to TRBJ2-5; D possibly corresponds to TRBD1 (6 bases). The germline V gene encodes CDR1 SGHTA and CDR2 FQGNSA. V lost 1 base and J lost 6, with 9 bases in between. This CDR3 region has 13 residues. CDR3 in amino acids: CASSLEGVQTQYF. The CDR3 nucleotides read TGTGCCAGCAGCTTAGAGGGGGTACAGACCCAGTACTTC.

J is TRBJ1-2 and V is TRBV7-3, with a tentative D call TRBD1 (6 bases). The CDR3 spans 20 residues. Germline V gene data show CDR1 as SGHTA and CDR2 as FQGTGA. Trimming took 6 bases from V and 4 from J, leaving 33 bases between them. The CDR3 here is CASSIRLNSRDTSLSYGYTF. The CDR3 DNA follows: TGTGCCAGCAGTATCCGGCTGAACTCCCGGGACACCTCCTTGAGCTATGGCTACACCTTC.

The chain employs TRBV5-6 and TRBJ1-3; D not certain. Germline CDR1 SGHDT, CDR2 YYEEEE. V dropped 9 bases and J dropped 7 bases, with 11 bases sitting between them. This CDR3 spans 11 amino acids. CDR3 sequence: CAIQNDNTIYF. The CDR3 nucleotides are TGTGCCATCCAAAATGACAACACCATATATTTT.

The V and J genes are TRBV7-8 and TRBJ1-5; tentatively, D is TRBD1 (5 bases). The V gene's germline CDR1 is SGHVS and CDR2 FQNEAQ. CDR3 size: 13 residues. The V gene lost 1 base and the J gene lost 4 bases, with 5 bases spanning the gap. CDR3 in DNA: TGTGCCAGCAGCTTAGGACAGAATCAGCCCCAGCATTTT. It translates to CASSLGQNQPQHF. The variable domain in full, completed from reference TRBV7-8 and TRBJ1-5, reads GAGVSQSPRYKVAKRGQDVALRCDPISGHVSLFWYQQALGQGPEFLTYFQNEAQLDKSGLPSDRFFAERPEGSVSTLKIQRTQQEDSAVYLCASSLGQNQPQHFGDGTRLSIL.

The CDR3 bases are TGCGCCAGCAGCTTGCAGACGAGCGGGGGTTACAATGAGCAGTTCTTC. This gives the protein CASSLQTSGGYNEQFF. The chain uses TRBV5-1 and TRBJ2-1; 8 nucleotides match TRBD2. Germline V gives CDR1 SGHRS, CDR2 YFSETQ. V trimming: 1 base; J trimming: 4 bases; junction bases outside the gene matches: 7. The CDR3 covers 16 residues.

V and J are TRBV18 and TRBJ1-1; D may be TRBD1 (6 bases). The CDR3 loop spans 14 amino acids. CDR1 is KGHSH and CDR2 is LQKENI in the germline V gene. V dropped 6 bases and J dropped 4 bases, with 15 bases sitting between them. The CDR3 spells CASSQSRGGTEAFF. The CDR3 DNA reads TGTGCCAGCTCCCAATCTCGAGGGGGCACTGAAGCTTTCTTT.